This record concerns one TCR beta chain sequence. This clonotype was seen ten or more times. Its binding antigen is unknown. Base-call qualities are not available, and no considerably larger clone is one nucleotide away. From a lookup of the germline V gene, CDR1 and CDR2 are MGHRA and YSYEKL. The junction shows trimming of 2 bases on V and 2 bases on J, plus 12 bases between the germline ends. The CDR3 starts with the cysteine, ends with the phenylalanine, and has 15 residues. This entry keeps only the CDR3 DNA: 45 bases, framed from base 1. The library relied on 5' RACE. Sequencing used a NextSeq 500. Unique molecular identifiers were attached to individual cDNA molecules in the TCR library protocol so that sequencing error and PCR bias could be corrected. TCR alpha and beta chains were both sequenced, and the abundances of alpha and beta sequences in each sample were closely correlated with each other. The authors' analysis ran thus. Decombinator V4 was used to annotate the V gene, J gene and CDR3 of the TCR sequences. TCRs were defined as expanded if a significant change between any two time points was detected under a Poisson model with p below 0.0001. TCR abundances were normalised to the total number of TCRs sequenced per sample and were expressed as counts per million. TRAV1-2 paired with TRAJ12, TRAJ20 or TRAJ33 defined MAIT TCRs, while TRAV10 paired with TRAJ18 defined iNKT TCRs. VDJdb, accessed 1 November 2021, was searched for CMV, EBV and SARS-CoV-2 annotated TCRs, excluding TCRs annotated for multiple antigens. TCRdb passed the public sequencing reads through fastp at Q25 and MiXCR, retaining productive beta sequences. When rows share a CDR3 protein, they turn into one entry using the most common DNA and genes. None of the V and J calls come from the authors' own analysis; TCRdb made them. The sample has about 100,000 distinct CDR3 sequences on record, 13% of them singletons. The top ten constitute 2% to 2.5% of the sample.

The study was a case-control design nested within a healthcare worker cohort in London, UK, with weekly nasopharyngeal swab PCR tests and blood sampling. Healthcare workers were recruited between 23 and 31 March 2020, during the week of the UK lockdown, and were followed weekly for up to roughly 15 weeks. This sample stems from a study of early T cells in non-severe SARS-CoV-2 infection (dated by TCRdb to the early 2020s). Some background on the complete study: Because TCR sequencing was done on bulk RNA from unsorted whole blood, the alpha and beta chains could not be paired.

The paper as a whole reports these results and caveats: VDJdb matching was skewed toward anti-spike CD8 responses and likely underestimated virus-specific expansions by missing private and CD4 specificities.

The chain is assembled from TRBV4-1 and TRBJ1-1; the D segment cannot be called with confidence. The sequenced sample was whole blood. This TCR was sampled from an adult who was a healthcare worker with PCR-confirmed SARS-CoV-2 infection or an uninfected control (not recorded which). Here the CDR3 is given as CASSQMGLGNTEAFF. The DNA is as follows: TGCGCCAGCAGCCAAATGGGGTTGGGAAACACTGAAGCTTTCTTT.